Each of the 32 T cell receptor beta chains below was sequenced from the same sample in a study of shared clonotypes between healthy human individuals. Repertoires were generated with immunoSEQ multiplex PCR, while TCRdb's copy carries only in-frame clones and drops some. The sample holds 2.3 million or so clones, approximately 93% seen once. The sequenced material came from naive CD4+ T cells from PBMCs. Subset specified: CD45RA+ positively selected. The receptors stem from a man between 18 and 29 years old in good health. Some clones in this sample may be carry-over from other donors' samples.

The gene calls are TRBV6-5 and TRBJ2-7, with 8 bases lining up with TRBD1. The germline CDR1 and CDR2 sequences are MNHEY and SVGAGI. The CDR3 is 16 amino acids. V lost 4 bases and J lost 3; bases outside the gene matches: 11. CDR3 amino acids: CASSLILGQGVYEQYF. The CDR3 nucleotides are TGTGCCAGCAGTTTAATCTTAGGACAGGGAGTCTACGAGCAGTACTTC.

This chain links TRBV5-5 with TRBJ2-7; 7 bases align to TRBD1. The CDR3 covers 15 residues. The germline V gene has CDR1 SGHKS and CDR2 YYEKEE (reference sequence). Trimming cost V 6 bases and J 3 bases; bases outside gene matches: 12. CDR3 sequence reads: CASNLLTGNLYEQYF. DNA for the CDR3: TGTGCCAGCAACCTTCTGACAGGGAATCTCTACGAGCAGTACTTC.

The gene calls are TRBV7-9 and TRBJ1-3, with 8 nucleotides matching TRBD1. CDR1 SEHNR and CDR2 FQNEAQ come from the germline V gene (reference sequence). J was trimmed by 4 bases and V by 5 bases; bases with no gene match: 7. This CDR3 spans 15 amino acids. CDR3 sequence reads: CASSVKTGAGNTIYF. CDR3 sequence (DNA): TGTGCCAGCAGCGTAAAGACAGGGGCGGGAAACACCATATATTTT.

The V and J genes are TRBV28 and TRBJ1-4, with D hard to call. Trimming shortened V by 3 bases and J by 0 bases, and 5 bases separated the two germline ends. The germline V gene encodes CDR1 MDHEN and CDR2 SYDVKM. The length of the CDR3 is 14 residues. CDR3 bases: TGTGCCAGCAGTTTCAGTGCAACTAATGAAAAACTGTTTTTT. Encoded protein: CASSFSATNEKLFF.

Turning to this clone: The sample holds other DNA sequences that translate to the same CDR3. The chain recombines TRBV4-1 with TRBJ1-4, with 8 nucleotides matching TRBD1. The CDR3 is 14 amino acids. Trimming at V came to 2 bases and at J to 7 bases, leaving 3 bases not matched to a gene. Looked up from germline, CDR1 is MGHRA and CDR2 is YSYEKL. The chain's CDR3 is CASSQQGAGEKLFF. CDR3 nucleotides: TGCGCCAGCAGCCAACAGGGGGCCGGTGAAAAACTGTTTTTT.

The J gene is TRBJ1-1, the V gene TRBV19; D gene ambiguous. Germline CDR1 reads LNHDA; CDR2 reads SQIVND (reference sequence). The CDR3 covers 15 residues. Trimming stripped 5 bases from V and 0 bases from J, with 13 bases between. CDR3 sequence (DNA): TGTGCCAGTAGTCCTATTGGAGGGATGAACACTGAAGCTTTCTTT. It specifies CASSPIGGMNTEAFF. The whole variable domain, remainder taken from reference TRBV19 and TRBJ1-1, is DGGITQSPKYLFRKEGQNVTLSCEQNLNHDAMYWYRQDPGQGLRLIYYSQIVNDFQKGDIAEGYSVSREKKESFPLTVTSAQKNPTAFYLCASSPIGGMNTEAFFGQGTRLTVV.

The V gene is TRBV7-6, the J gene TRBJ2-5; D may be TRBD1 (5 bases). Germline V gene lookup returns CDR1 SGHVS and CDR2 FNYEAQ. Trimming removed 1 base from V and 7 bases from J, with 13 bases in between. The CDR3 is 14 amino acids. In DNA form, the CDR3 reads TGTGCCAGCAGCTTAGATCCAGGGTCGGGGACCCAGTACTTC. Translation gives CASSLDPGSGTQYF.

The rearrangement uses TRBV28 and TRBJ2-6; TRBD1 matches at 9 bases. The trim removed 6 bases at V and 3 bases at J, leaving 3 bases unmatched. This CDR3 spans 15 amino acids. The germline V gene encodes CDR1 MDHEN and CDR2 SYDVKM. The CDR3 loop reads CASRDRGNGANVLTF. In DNA form, the CDR3 reads TGTGCCAGCAGGGACAGGGGAAATGGGGCCAACGTCCTGACTTTC.

The chain uses TRBV21-1 and TRBJ1-3; the table's D call, TRBD1, was not checked against the DNA. TRBV21-1 is a pseudogene segment. The CDR3 runs 22 residues. This chain's CDR3 is CASSKEKARDRNIGLSGNTIYF. The CDR3 nucleotides read TGTGCCAGCAGCAAAGAAAAAGCTCGGGACAGGAATATAGGCCTGTCTGGAAACACCATATATTTT.

This clone was found once. The V call is TRBV5-1, the J call TRBJ2-5, with 9 nucleotides matching TRBD2. This CDR3 comprises 13 residues. V was pared by 5 bases and J by 4 bases, with 3 bases of the junction left unmatched. CDR1 SGHRS and CDR2 YFSETQ come from the germline V gene. In nucleotides, the CDR3 is TGCGCCAGCAGTGAGACTAGCGGAGAGACCCAGTACTTC. It specifies CASSETSGETQYF.

The chain recombines TRBV5-1 with TRBJ1-3, with a weak D call TRBD1 (6 bases). Germline V gene sequence: CDR1 SGHRS, CDR2 YFSETQ. This CDR3 is 15 amino acids long. V was pared by 6 bases and J by 4 bases, with 17 bases between. CDR3 coding DNA: TGCGCCAGCACCGAACTCGGGGGGCTCGGAAACACCATATATTTT. Translating gives CASTELGGLGNTIYF.

This CDR3 is CASSTLRDRAYEQYF. As DNA, the CDR3 is TGTGCCAGTAGTACCCTCCGAGACAGGGCCTACGAGCAGTACTTC. The J gene is TRBJ2-7, the V gene TRBV19, with 7 bases fitting TRBD1. Trimming at V came to 4 bases and at J to 2 bases, leaving 8 bases not matched to a gene. Germline V lookup: CDR1 LNHDA, CDR2 SQIVND (reference sequence). The CDR3 loop spans 15 amino acids. The full variable domain, completed using reference TRBV19 and TRBJ2-7, is DGGITQSPKYLFRKEGQNVTLSCEQNLNHDAMYWYRQDPGQGLRLIYYSQIVNDFQKGDIAEGYSVSREKKESFPLTVTSAQKNPTAFYLCASSTLRDRAYEQYFGPGTRLTVT.

The chain uses TRBV7-8 and TRBJ2-6; maybe TRBD2 (6 bases). The V and J ends lost 6 bases and 0 bases respectively, with 30 bases between them. The CDR3 covers 22 residues. Germline CDR1 and CDR2: SGHVS and FQNEAQ. CDR3 region: CASSVDRGGAGATPSGANVLTF. DNA of the CDR3: TGTGCCAGCAGTGTGGACCGCGGCGGAGCGGGCGCTACCCCCTCTGGGGCCAACGTCCTGACTTTC.

The CDR3 sequence: CASSWTTDTQYF. DNA of the CDR3: TGCGCCAGCAGCTGGACCACAGATACGCAGTATTTT. The chain links TRBV5-1 to TRBJ2-3; D gene unclear. Germline V gene sequence: CDR1 SGHRS, CDR2 YFSETQ. The CDR3 loop spans 12 amino acids. V lost 3 bases and J lost 2, with 4 bases in between.

The chain employs TRBV7-9 and TRBJ1-3; D is undetermined. CDR3 size: 15 residues. The ends were cut back, 1 base at V and 0 bases at J, with 7 bases in the middle. CDR1 is SEHNR and CDR2 is FQNEAQ in the germline V gene (reference sequence). The CDR3: CASSLGEGSGNTIYF. The CDR3 coding sequence is TGTGCCAGCAGCTTAGGGGAGGGCTCTGGAAACACCATATATTTT.

V gene TRBV28 combines with J gene TRBJ2-2; TRBD1 aligns across 8 bases. The CDR3 is 15 amino acids. Germline V gene sequence: CDR1 MDHEN, CDR2 SYDVKM. V trimming: 7 bases; J trimming: 5 bases; junction bases outside the gene matches: 9. The CDR3 sequence is CASTYQGAGTGELFF. The CDR3 bases are TGTGCCAGCACCTACCAGGGGGCGGGTACCGGGGAGCTGTTTTTT.

Turning to this clone: The sample has other DNA sequences that encode this CDR3 too. The CDR3 DNA reads as TGTGCCAGCTCACCTCTGCGGGACTCTGGGGCCAACGTCCTGACTTTC. Amino acids: CASSPLRDSGANVLTF. The chain uses TRBV18 and TRBJ2-6, with a weak D call TRBD2 (6 bases). Germline values: CDR1 KGHSH, CDR2 LQKENI. The length of the CDR3 is 16 residues. V was cut by 3 bases and J by 0 bases, with 9 bases left in between.

The chain couples TRBV28 to TRBJ2-7; D is unclear. The germline V and J ends were trimmed by 5 bases and 0 bases, with 14 bases remaining between them. Germline V lookup: CDR1 MDHEN, CDR2 SYDVKM. The length of the CDR3 is 15 residues. This CDR3 is CASSPPTVSSYEQYF. Written as DNA, the CDR3 is TGTGCCAGCAGTCCACCGACCGTCAGCTCCTACGAGCAGTACTTC.

The chain joins TRBV28 to TRBJ2-1; D is uncertain. In germline, CDR1 is MDHEN, CDR2 SYDVKM. The CDR3 is 12 amino acids. V lost 7 bases and J lost 3, with 7 bases in between. In DNA, the CDR3 is TGTGCCAGCACCCAGAACTACAATGAGCAGTTCTTC. It yields the protein CASTQNYNEQFF.

The chain employs TRBV6-1 and TRBJ1-1, with 9 bases aligning to TRBD1. Germline V lookup: CDR1 MNHNS, CDR2 SASEGT. The CDR3 totals 12 residues. Losses at the gene ends were 6 bases for V and 11 bases for J; bases not matched to a gene: 7. The DNA for the CDR3 is TGTGCCAGCAGGTTCCCAGGACAGGGGGCTTTCTTT. Translated, it gives CASRFPGQGAFF.

The chain joins TRBV18 to TRBJ1-4; D is possibly TRBD1 (5 bases). Germline values: CDR1 KGHSH, CDR2 LQKENI. The CDR3 consists of 13 residues. The germline V and J ends were trimmed by 10 bases and 0 bases, with 9 bases remaining between them. CDR3 region: CATREATNEKLFF. The CDR3 coding sequence is TGTGCCACCAGGGAAGCAACTAATGAAAAACTGTTTTTT.

The rearrangement links TRBV18 to TRBJ2-3; D might be TRBD1 (6 bases). V was shortened by 2 bases and J by 2 bases, with 14 bases between the two germline ends. The CDR3 is 16 amino acids. Germline loops: CDR1 KGHSH, CDR2 LQKENI. CDR3 loop: CASSPVSGQSTDTQYF. The CDR3 DNA follows: TGTGCCAGCTCACCAGTGTCAGGACAGTCCACAGATACGCAGTATTTT.

The chain combines TRBV7-8 with TRBJ2-7; 10 bases map to TRBD1. V lost 5 bases, J lost 6 bases, and 10 bases stayed unmatched. CDR1 and CDR2 (germline): SGHVS, FQNEAQ. The CDR3 spans 15 residues. Here the CDR3 reads CASSAHRDRGIEQYF. The CDR3 DNA follows: TGTGCCAGCAGCGCCCACCGGGACAGGGGCATCGAGCAGTACTTC.

V gene TRBV5-1 combines with J gene TRBJ2-1, with TRBD1 matching 9 bases. The CDR3 covers 14 residues. After removal of 4 bases from V and 9 bases from J, the junction contained 8 bases not matched to a gene. Germline assignment: CDR1 SGHRS and CDR2 YFSETQ. CDR3 in amino acids: CASSNGQGYSEQFF. In DNA, the CDR3 is TGCGCCAGCAGCAACGGACAGGGGTATAGTGAGCAGTTCTTC.

The V call is TRBV6-6, the J call TRBJ2-7, with TRBD2 identical over 7 bases. Germline lookup yields CDR1 MNHNY and CDR2 SVGAGI (reference sequence). The CDR3 is 13 residues long. The junction had 3 bases not matched to a gene; V was cut back by 2 bases and J by 5 bases. In DNA form, the CDR3 reads TGTGCCAGCAGTTACCTACGGGAGGACGAGCAGTACTTC. Translating it yields CASSYLREDEQYF.

V usage is TRBV11-2 and J usage is TRBJ2-1, with TRBD2 matching 11 bases. Germline V gene sequence: CDR1 SGHAT, CDR2 FQNNGV. The CDR3 contains 15 residues. J gave up 5 bases and V 5 bases, and 5 bases lay outside the gene matches. The CDR3 reads CASSARLAGNNEQFF. CDR3 nucleotide sequence: TGTGCCAGCAGCGCCCGACTAGCGGGGAACAATGAGCAGTTCTTC.

The rearrangement uses TRBV6-1 and TRBJ2-5; the D is unclear. The length of the CDR3 is 11 residues. Germline CDR1 and CDR2: MNHNS and SASEGT. V was clipped by 1 base and J by 7 bases, with 4 bases between them. The CDR3 coding sequence is TGTGCCAGCAGTGAAGGGGGGACCCAGTACTTC. Its translation: CASSEGGTQYF.

V usage is TRBV5-5 and J usage is TRBJ1-5; D is uncertain. The V end lost 0 bases, the J end lost 3 bases, and 7 bases lay between the germline ends. The CDR3 covers 14 residues. In germline, CDR1 is SGHKS, CDR2 YYEKEE (reference sequence). The CDR3 loop reads CASSLDRLNQPQHF. In DNA, the CDR3 is TGTGCCAGCAGCTTGGATCGACTCAATCAGCCCCAGCATTTT.

The V and J genes are TRBV7-9 and TRBJ2-7, with 8 bases that match TRBD1. Germline values: CDR1 SEHNR, CDR2 FQNEAQ (reference sequence). The CDR3 covers 15 residues. Trimming took 1 base from V and 7 from J; bases not matched to a gene: 9. CDR3 protein: CASSLVFRGPREQYF. The CDR3, as DNA: TGTGCCAGCAGCTTAGTTTTCAGGGGGCCAAGGGAGCAGTACTTC.

The CDR3 DNA is TGTGCCAGCACCATACCGCTCGGACAGGGAGGTGGGGATGAGCAGTTCTTC. The encoded protein is CASTIPLGQGGGDEQFF. The J gene is TRBJ2-1, the V gene TRBV28, with 8 bases fitting TRBD1. V shed 7 bases and J 8 bases; nucleotides not matched to a gene: 19. Germline values: CDR1 MDHEN, CDR2 SYDVKM. The CDR3 is 17 residues long.

The chain has TRBV18 and TRBJ2-7, with no clear D. V lost 6 bases and J lost 4, with 13 bases in between. CDR1 is KGHSH and CDR2 is LQKENI in the germline V gene. The length of the CDR3 is 13 residues. The CDR3 DNA sequence: TGTGCCAGCTCCCCCAGGAGAGCATACGAGCAGTACTTC. Protein product: CASSPRRAYEQYF. The whole variable domain, filled in from reference TRBV18 and TRBJ2-7, reads NAGVMQNPRHLVRRRGQEARLRCSPMKGHSHVYWYRQLPEEGLKFMVYLQKENIIDESGMPKERFSAEFPKEGPSILRIQQVVRGDSAAYFCASSPRRAYEQYFGPGTRLTVT.

The chain joins TRBV6-1 to TRBJ2-7; D is unclear. V gave up 6 bases and J gave up 0 bases, with 9 bases separating them. Germline CDR1 reads MNHNS; CDR2 reads SASEGT. There are 13 residues in the CDR3. This chain's CDR3 is CASRKGSSYEQYF. CDR3 in DNA: TGTGCCAGCAGGAAGGGCAGCTCCTACGAGCAGTACTTC.